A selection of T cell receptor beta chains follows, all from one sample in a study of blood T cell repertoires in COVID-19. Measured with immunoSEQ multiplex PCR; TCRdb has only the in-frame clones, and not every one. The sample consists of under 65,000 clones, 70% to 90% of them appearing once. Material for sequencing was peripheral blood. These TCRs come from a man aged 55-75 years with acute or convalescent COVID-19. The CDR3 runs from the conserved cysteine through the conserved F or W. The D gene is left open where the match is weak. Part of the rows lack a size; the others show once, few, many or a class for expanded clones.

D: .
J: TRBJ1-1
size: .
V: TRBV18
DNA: TGTGCCAGCTCAACTGACACACGCTATGAAGCTTTCTTT
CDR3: CASSTDTRYEAFF

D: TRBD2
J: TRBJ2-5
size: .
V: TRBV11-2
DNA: TGTGCCAGCAGCTTAGTGGCCGGGGGGGCCGGGAAGACCCAGTACTTC
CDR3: CASSLVAGGAGKTQYF

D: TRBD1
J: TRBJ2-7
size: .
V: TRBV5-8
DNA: TGTGCCATCTGCCCTGACGAAGCGGGACAGGGATGCTCCTACGAGCAGTACTTC
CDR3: CAICPDEAGQGCSYEQYF

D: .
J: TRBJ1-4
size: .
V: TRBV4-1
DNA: TGCGCCAGCAGCTCAAGCCCGGGAGGGGATGAAAAACTGTTTTTT
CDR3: CASSSSPGGDEKLFF

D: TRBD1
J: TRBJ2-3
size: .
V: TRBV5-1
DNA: TGCGCCAGCAGCCCGGGACAGGGTTTAACAGATACGCAGTATTTT
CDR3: CASSPGQGLTDTQYF

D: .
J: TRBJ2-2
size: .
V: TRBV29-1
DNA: TGCAGCGTTATCGGGACGAACACCGGGGAGCTGTTTTTT
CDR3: CSVIGTNTGELFF

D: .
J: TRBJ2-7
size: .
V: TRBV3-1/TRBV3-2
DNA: TGTGCCAGCAGCCAAGGGCTAGAGGGATTGCAGTACTTC
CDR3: CASSQGLEGLQYF

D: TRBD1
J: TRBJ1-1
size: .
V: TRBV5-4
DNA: TGTGCCAGCAGCTTGGCGGTACAGGGGGGAGTGAACACTGAAGCTTTCTTT
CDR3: CASSLAVQGGVNTEAFF

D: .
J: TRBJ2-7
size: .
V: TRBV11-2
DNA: .
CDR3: CASSLFGIGIF

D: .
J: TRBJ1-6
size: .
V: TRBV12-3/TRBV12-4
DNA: TGTGCCAGCAGTTTGACAAATTCACCCCTCCACTTT
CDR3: CASSLTNSPLHF

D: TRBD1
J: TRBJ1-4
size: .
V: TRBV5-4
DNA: TGTGCCAGCAGCTCCCGGACAGGGGCGGCTGAAAAACTGTTTTTT
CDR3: CASSSRTGAAEKLFF

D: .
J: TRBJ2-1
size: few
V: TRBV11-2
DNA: TGTGCCAGCAGCTCACCGGCGGCTGAGCAGTTCTTC
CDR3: CASSSPAAEQFF

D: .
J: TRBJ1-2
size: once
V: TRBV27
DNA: TGTGCCAGCAGTTCCCGGGGAGGCTACACCTTC
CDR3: CASSSRGGYTF

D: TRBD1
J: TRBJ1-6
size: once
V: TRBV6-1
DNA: TGTGCCAGCAGTGAAGCCGGACAGGGGAATTCACCCCTCCACTTT
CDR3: CASSEAGQGNSPLHF

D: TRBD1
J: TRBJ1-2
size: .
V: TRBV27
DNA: TGTGCCAGCAGTTTATCTATCGGGACAGGGCTCGGCTATGGCTACACCTTC
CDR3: CASSLSIGTGLGYGYTF

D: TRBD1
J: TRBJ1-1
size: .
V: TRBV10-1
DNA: TGCGCCAGCAGAGTAGGGACAGACACTGAAGCTTTCTTT
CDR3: CASRVGTDTEAFF

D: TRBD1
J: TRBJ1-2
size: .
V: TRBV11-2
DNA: TGTGCCAGCACCTCTGGCCAGGGGGCGGCTGGCTACACCTTC
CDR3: CASTSGQGAAGYTF

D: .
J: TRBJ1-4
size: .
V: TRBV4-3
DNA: TGCGCCAGCAGCCCGCAACCTCGTGGAGTAGGCGAAAAACTGTTTTTT
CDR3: CASSPQPRGVGEKLFF

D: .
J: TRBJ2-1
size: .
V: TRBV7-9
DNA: TGTGCCAGCAGTCTAGATAACTCCTACAATGAGCAGTTCTTC
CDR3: CASSLDNSYNEQFF

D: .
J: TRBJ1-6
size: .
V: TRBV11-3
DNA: TGTGCCAGCAGCTTAACTCTTAATTCACCCCTCCACTTT
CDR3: CASSLTLNSPLHF

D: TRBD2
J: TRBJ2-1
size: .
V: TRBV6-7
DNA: TGTGCCAGCAGATTACTAGCGGGGTACAATGAGCAGTTCTTC
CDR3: CASRLLAGYNEQFF

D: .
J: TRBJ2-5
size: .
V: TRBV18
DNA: TGTGCCAGCTCACGGGGGACTCAAGAGACCCAGTACTTC
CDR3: CASSRGTQETQYF

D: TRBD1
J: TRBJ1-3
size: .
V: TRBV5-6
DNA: TGTGCCAGCAGCTTGGCGTGGGACAGGAAGAGAAACACCATATATTTT
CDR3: CASSLAWDRKRNTIYF

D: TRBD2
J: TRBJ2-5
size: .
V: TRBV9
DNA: TGTGCCAGCAGCTTTCGGGGGGGCAGGGAGACCCAGTACTTC
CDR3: CASSFRGGRETQYF

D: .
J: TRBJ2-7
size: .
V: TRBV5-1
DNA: TGCGCCAGCAGCTCTGCCTACGAGCAGTACTTC
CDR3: CASSSAYEQYF

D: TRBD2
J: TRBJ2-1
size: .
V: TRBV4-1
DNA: TGCGCCAGCAGCCAAGTAGCGTCTAGGACTAGCCTTCATGAGCAGTTCTTC
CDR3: CASSQVASRTSLHEQFF

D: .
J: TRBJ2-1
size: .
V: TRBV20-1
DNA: TGCAGTGCTAGTTTGGGGGGGGGCCGGAATGAGCAGTTCTTC
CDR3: CSASLGGGRNEQFF

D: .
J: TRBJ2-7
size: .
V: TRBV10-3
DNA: TGTGCCATCAGCAAGAGGGCAGGGGACGTGGACGAGCAGTACTTC
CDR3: CAISKRAGDVDEQYF

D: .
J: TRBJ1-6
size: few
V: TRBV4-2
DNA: TGTGCCAGCAGCCCCAAGATTACAGGGTCTACCTATAATTCACCCCTCCACTTT
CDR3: CASSPKITGSTYNSPLHF

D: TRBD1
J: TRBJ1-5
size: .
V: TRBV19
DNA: TGTGCCAGTAGTCCTCGACAGGGTTATCAGCCCCAGCATTTT
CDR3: CASSPRQGYQPQHF

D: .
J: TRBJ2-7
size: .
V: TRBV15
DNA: TGTGCCACCAGCAAGGGGGGGAGCTCCTACGAGCAGTACTTC
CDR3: CATSKGGSSYEQYF

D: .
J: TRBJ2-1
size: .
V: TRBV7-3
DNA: TGTGCCAGTGCCAGTTATAATGAGCAGTTCTTC
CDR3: CASASYNEQFF

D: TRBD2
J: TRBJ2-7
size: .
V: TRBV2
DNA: TGTGCCAGCTCACAAGAAGGACTAGGGAATCGGGGCGAGCAGTACTTC
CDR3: CASSQEGLGNRGEQYF

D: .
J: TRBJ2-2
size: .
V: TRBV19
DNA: TGTGCCAGCCTCATGGTCGGAGCCAACACCGGGGAGCTGTTTTTT
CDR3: CASLMVGANTGELFF

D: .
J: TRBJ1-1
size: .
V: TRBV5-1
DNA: TGCGCCAGCAGCTTTGGCGGGACGGTGAACACTGAAGCTTTCTTT
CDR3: CASSFGGTVNTEAFF

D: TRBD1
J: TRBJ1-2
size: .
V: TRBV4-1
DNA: TGCGCCAGCAGCCAAGATCAGGGACAGGGAAACTATGGCTACACCTTC
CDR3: CASSQDQGQGNYGYTF

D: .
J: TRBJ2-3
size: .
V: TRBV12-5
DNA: TGTGCTAGTGGTCCCCCCACATACACCACAGATACGCAGTATTTT
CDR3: CASGPPTYTTDTQYF

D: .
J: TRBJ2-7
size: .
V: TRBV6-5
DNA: TGTGCCAGCAGTTACGTCCAGGGGAGCTCCTACGAGCAGTACTTC
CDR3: CASSYVQGSSYEQYF

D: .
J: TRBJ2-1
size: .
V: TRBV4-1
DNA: TGCGCCAGCAGCCAGGCCCGAAGGGGGTCGGTCTACAATGAGCAGTTCTTC
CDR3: CASSQARRGSVYNEQFF

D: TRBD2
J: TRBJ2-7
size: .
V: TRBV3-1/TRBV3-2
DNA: TGTGCCAGCAGCCAAGATCCGGGGGGTAGCTCCTACGAGCAGTACTTC
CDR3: CASSQDPGGSSYEQYF

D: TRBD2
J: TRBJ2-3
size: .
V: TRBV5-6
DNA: TGTGCCAGCAGCTTCCAGACTAGCGGGAGAGGAGATACGCAGTATTTT
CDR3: CASSFQTSGRGDTQYF

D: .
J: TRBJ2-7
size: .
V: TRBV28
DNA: TGTGCCAGCAGTTTGGCAGGGTACGAGCAGTACTTC
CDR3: CASSLAGYEQYF

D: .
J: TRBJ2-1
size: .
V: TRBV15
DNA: TGTGCCACCAGCAGCAACCTACTAGATCCGAACAATGAGCAGTTCTTC
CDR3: CATSSNLLDPNNEQFF

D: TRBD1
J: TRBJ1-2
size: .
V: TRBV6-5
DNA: TGTGCCAGCAGGACCGGTTATGGGACAGGAGATGGCTACACCTTC
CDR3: CASRTGYGTGDGYTF

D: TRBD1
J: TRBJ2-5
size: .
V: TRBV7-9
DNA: TGTGCCAGCAGCACCCCTGGGGACAGGGGGCTGGAGACCCAGTACTTC
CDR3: CASSTPGDRGLETQYF

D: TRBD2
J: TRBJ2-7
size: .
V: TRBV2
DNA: TGTGCCAGAACAGCGGGGACTAGCTCCTACGAGCAGTACTTC
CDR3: CARTAGTSSYEQYF

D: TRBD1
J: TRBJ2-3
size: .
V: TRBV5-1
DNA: TGCGCCAGCAGCCTCCGACAGGGTTCAGATACGCAGTATTTT
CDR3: CASSLRQGSDTQYF

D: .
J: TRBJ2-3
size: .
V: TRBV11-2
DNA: TGTGCCAGCAGCTTAGATCTGATGAGCCACACAGATACGCAGTATTTT
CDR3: CASSLDLMSHTDTQYF

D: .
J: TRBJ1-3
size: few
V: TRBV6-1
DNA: TGTGCCAGCAGTGAAGGGGTCAGGTTCTCTGGAAACACCATATATTTT
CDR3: CASSEGVRFSGNTIYF